This T cell receptor (beta chain) was sequenced in a study of T cell responses to AZD1222 COVID-19 vaccine. Study-level points and caveats: Reports indicate that nearly half of spike-specific TCRs are directed at unmutated variant regions. Spike-specific TCR breadth and depth both grew after two AZD1222 doses.

Sequenced by immunoSEQ multiplex PCR; TCRdb stores in-frame clones only, minus some. The repertoire consists of over 130,000 clones, with approximately 90% occurring once and the leading ten covering 3.1%. In germline, CDR1 is SEHNR, CDR2 FQNEAQ (reference sequence). The CDR3 extends over 13 amino acids. The germline V and J ends were trimmed by 4 bases and 1 base, with 7 bases remaining between them. Remarks on this clone: The target antigen is unknown.

Both about-4-week and about-12-week second-dose recipients were combined. The chain employs TRBV7-9 and TRBJ1-1, with unresolved D. This clonotype was obtained from an adult who received the AZD1222 COVID-19 vaccine. The specimen was peripheral blood, collected 28 days after the second AZD1222 dose. DNA of the CDR3: TGTGCCAGCAGCTCCCAAGGGAACACTGAAGCTTTCTTT. Its protein product is CASSSQGNTEAFF.